The 24 T cell receptor beta chains presented below share a single source sample, sequenced in a study of CXCR3-negative and CXCR3-positive naive CD8 T cells. 5' RACE with UMI labels generated the TRB cDNA libraries. TCRdb reprocessed the 5' RACE reads, with one entry per CDR3 protein and no DNA. Its clone listing holds tens of thousands of distinct CDR3 sequences. The sample comprised naive CXCR3- CD8+ T cells from blood. Subset given: CD45RO-CCR7+CD27+CD95- naive CD8+ T cells lacking CXCR3 (TNR3-). The origin of the receptors is a human donor in good health. Some clones in this sample may be carry-over from other donors' samples.

The chain is built from TRBV5-1 and TRBJ2-1. CDR1 SGHRS and CDR2 YFSETQ come from the germline V gene. The CDR3 contains 11 residues. The chain's CDR3 is CASSLTVEQFF.

This chain links TRBV6-2 or TRBV6-3 with TRBJ2-1; checking the TCRdb D call of TRBD1 is not possible without DNA. The CDR3 totals 16 residues. The germline CDR1 and CDR2 sequences are MNHEY and SVGEGT. The CDR3 is CASGPSGTGGYNEQFF.

The gene calls are TRBV5-6 and TRBJ2-7; TCRdb selects TRBD1, and the lack of DNA leaves this call unchecked. CDR3 size: 13 residues. Germline lookup yields CDR1 SGHDT and CDR2 YYEEEE. The CDR3 loop is CASSPQGSLEQYF.

The chain employs TRBV5-1 and TRBJ2-7; the TRBD1 assignment by TCRdb is unverifiable without DNA. The CDR3 totals 14 residues. Germline CDR1 is SGHRS and CDR2 is YFSETQ. The CDR3 spells CASSLAAGNYEQYF.

The chain uses TRBV11-2 and TRBJ1-1. The CDR3 spans 14 residues. Germline V gene data show CDR1 as SGHAT and CDR2 as FQNNGV. CDR3: CASSLDEWTTEAFF. The entire variable domain, with the rest obtained from reference TRBV11-2 and TRBJ1-1, is as follows: EAGVAQSPRYKIIEKRQSVAFWCNPISGHATLYWYQQILGQGPKLLIQFQNNGVVDDSQLPKDRFSAERLKGVDSTLKIQPAKLEDSAVYLCASSLDEWTTEAFFGQGTRLTVV.

The J gene is TRBJ2-1, the V gene TRBV27; the D gene TCRdb calls, TRBD2, cannot be checked with no DNA. CDR3 length: 14 amino acids. CDR1 and CDR2 from the germline V gene are MNHEY and SMNVEV (reference sequence). The CDR3 sequence: CASSLGPSGNEQFF.

Measured by frequency, this clonotype is medium-sized. The chain joins TRBV20-1 to TRBJ2-7. Germline V gene lookup returns CDR1 DFQATT and CDR2 SNEGSKA (reference sequence). The CDR3 is 12 residues long. CDR3 sequence: CSARVIAYEQYF.

The chain has TRBV7-9 and TRBJ2-1; TCRdb proposes TRBD1, but this gene call is untestable without DNA. The length of the CDR3 is 14 residues. The germline V gene has CDR1 SEHNR and CDR2 FQNEAQ (reference sequence). The CDR3 loop is CASQDPSSYNEQFF. Based on the CDR3 plus reference TRBV7-9 and TRBJ2-1, the full variable domain is DTGVSQNPRHKITKRGQNVTFRCDPISEHNRLYWYRQTLGQGPEFLTYFQNEAQLEKSRLLSDRFSAERPKGSFSTLEIQRTEQGDSAMYLCASQDPSSYNEQFFGPGTRLTVL.

The chain combines TRBV29-1 with TRBJ2-5; TCRdb names TRBD2, which stays unverified in the absence of DNA. The CDR3 sequence is 14 residues long. CDR1 is SQVTM and CDR2 is ANQGSEA in the germline V gene. This CDR3 reads CSVVERKYQETQYF.

V is TRBV6-5 and J is TRBJ1-4; TCRdb's D gene call, TRBD1, goes unchecked for lack of DNA. The CDR3 length is 15 residues. The germline V gene encodes CDR1 MNHEY and CDR2 SVGAGI. CDR3 sequence reads: CASSYSVGAREKLFF.

The genes are TRBV29-1 and TRBJ1-1. Germline lookup yields CDR1 SQVTM and CDR2 ANQGSEA. This CDR3 has 14 residues. The CDR3 here is CSVREAGGMTEAFF.

The rearrangement uses TRBV13 and TRBJ2-5. CDR1 and CDR2 (germline): PRHDT, FYEKMQ (reference sequence). The CDR3 spans 12 residues. The CDR3: CASSLVPETQYF. Combining the CDR3 with reference TRBV13 and TRBJ2-5 gives the whole variable domain AAGVIQSPRHLIKEKRETATLKCYPIPRHDTVYWYQQGPGQDPQFLISFYEKMQSDKGSIPDRFSAQQFSDYHSELNMSSLELGDSALYFCASSLVPETQYFGPGTRLLVL.

This sequence joins TRBV18 and TRBJ1-5. The CDR3 spans 14 residues. Looked up from germline, CDR1 is KGHSH and CDR2 is LQKENI. CDR3 in amino acids: CASSPETANQPQHF.

The genes are TRBV10-3 and TRBJ2-4. The CDR3 consists of 14 residues. Germline loops: CDR1 ENHRY, CDR2 SYGVKD. The CDR3 sequence: CAISDSLAKNIQYF.

The gene calls are TRBV2 and TRBJ2-2; TCRdb lists TRBD1, though no DNA is available to test this call. Per the germline V gene, CDR1 is SNHLY and CDR2 is FYNNEI. CDR3 size: 16 residues. CDR3 amino acids: CASSEGTGLYTGELFF.

CDR3 amino acids: CASSLGNNYGYTF. This sequence joins TRBV5-6 and TRBJ1-2. Germline values: CDR1 SGHDT, CDR2 YYEEEE. The CDR3 contains 13 residues.

The CDR3 spells CASSKGLPDSYGYTF. This chain joins TRBV21-1 and TRBJ1-2. TRBV21-1 is designated a pseudogene. The CDR3 consists of 15 residues.

V gene TRBV6-2 or TRBV6-3 combines with J gene TRBJ2-7; as DNA is missing, the TRBD1 call by TCRdb cannot be tested. Germline V gene data show CDR1 as MNHEY and CDR2 as SVGEGT. The CDR3 sequence is 13 residues long. The CDR3 spells CASSYSSRLEQYF.

The V gene is TRBV4-3, the J gene TRBJ2-7; TCRdb indicates TRBD1, and absent DNA this call remains unverified. Germline CDR1 LGHNA, CDR2 YSLEER. The CDR3 consists of 14 residues. The CDR3 sequence: CASSQDRGTYEQYF.

CDR3 protein: CASSLGGGETDTQYF. The chain links TRBV5-1 to TRBJ2-3; TCRdb returns TRBD2, unconfirmable since there is no DNA. This CDR3 spans 15 amino acids. Germline-derived CDR1 and CDR2 are SGHRS and YFSETQ.

The chain couples TRBV5-1 to TRBJ2-7; there is no DNA to check the TCRdb D call of TRBD2. Germline lookup yields CDR1 SGHRS and CDR2 YFSETQ. The CDR3 is made up of 15 amino acids. The CDR3 loop is CASSLSRSGGYEQYF.

This rearrangement joins TRBV12-3 or TRBV12-4 to TRBJ2-2. This CDR3 spans 16 amino acids. The CDR3 protein is CASSLTQFANTGELFF.

This chain links TRBV29-1 with TRBJ2-5. Germline V CDR1 and CDR2: SQVTM, ANQGSEA. The CDR3 has 13 amino acids. CDR3 region: CSVEFGPQETQYF.

This chain connects TRBV29-1 to TRBJ2-7; without DNA, the TCRdb call of TRBD1 cannot be checked. Germline CDR1 SQVTM, CDR2 ANQGSEA. The CDR3 has 15 amino acids. Here the CDR3 reads CSVETPDRSNYEQYF.